This T cell receptor (beta chain) was documented in a study of cytomegalovirus exposure and HLA in healthy donors. PCR primers comprised 60 Vbeta and 13 Jbeta primers. Measured with immunoSEQ multiplex PCR; TCRdb has only the in-frame clones, and not every one. Of roughly 100,000 clones listed, roughly 80% were seen once; the top ten hold about 5%. This sequence originates from a female donor in good health and CMV-seropositive. The specimen sequenced was PBMCs.

Written as DNA, the CDR3 is TGCGCCAACCTAGGGGGGGCCAGCGGGGAGGAATGTAATGAGCAGTTCTTC. This translates into CANLGGASGEECNEQFF. The J gene is TRBJ2-1, the V gene TRBV23-1, with D maybe TRBD2 (7 bases). TRBV23-1 is designated an ORF whose function remains uncertain. Trimming cost V 10 bases and J 7 bases, with 29 bases left between them. CDR3 length: 17 amino acids.